This passage covers 25 T cell receptor beta chains from one sample sequenced in a study of OX40 agonist ivuxolimab in advanced cancers. Profiled with immunoSEQ multiplex PCR; TCRdb holds only in-frame clones, not every one. The table includes fewer than 75,000 clones, less than 90% detected once. The starting material was CD4+ or CD8+ T cells sorted from blood, obtained in a trial of the OX40 agonist ivuxolimab. Receptors originate from an adult with an advanced solid tumor such as melanoma, head and neck, liver or kidney cancer.

A few counts support this clone. The rearrangement uses TRBV4-3 and TRBJ1-1; a weak D match, TRBD1 (5 bases). The CDR3 extends over 16 amino acids. In germline, CDR1 is LGHNA, CDR2 YSLEER. Trimming left V 4 bases short and J 0 bases short, with 15 bases between. The CDR3 sequence is CASSLIQGMVNTEAFF. The CDR3, as DNA: TGCGCCAGCAGCCTTATTCAGGGTATGGTGAACACTGAAGCTTTCTTT.

J is TRBJ1-1 and V is TRBV27; D not certain. Germline assignment: CDR1 MNHEY and CDR2 SMNVEV (reference sequence). V was pared by 6 bases and J by 3 bases, with 11 bases between. This CDR3 comprises 13 residues. The CDR3 sequence: CASRDSGDTEAFF. The CDR3 DNA sequence: TGTGCCAGCAGGGATAGTGGGGACACTGAAGCTTTCTTT.

The chain combines TRBV29-1 with TRBJ2-5; the D gene could be TRBD1 or TRBD2 (6 bases each). The CDR3 has 15 residues. V shed 6 bases and J shed 5 bases, with 22 bases lying between them. Germline V lookup: CDR1 SQVTM, CDR2 ANQGSEA. The CDR3 DNA is TGCAGCGTCGAAAGGGGGGCAAGGGCGGGGGAGACCCAGTACTTC. Translated, it gives CSVERGARAGETQYF.

The V and J genes are TRBV20-1 and TRBJ2-7; no reliable D call. Per germline, CDR1 DFQATT and CDR2 SNEGSKA (reference sequence). The CDR3 loop spans 10 amino acids. The V gene lost 0 bases and the J gene lost 8 bases, with 5 bases spanning the gap. The CDR3 is CSARDVQQYF. The CDR3 nucleotides are TGCAGTGCTAGAGATGTCCAGCAGTACTTC.

This chain joins TRBV30 and TRBJ1-1, with D unclear. Germline assignment: CDR1 GTSNPN and CDR2 SVGIG (reference sequence). The V and J ends lost 2 bases and 8 bases respectively, with 12 bases between them. CDR3 size: 12 residues. CDR3 sequence reads: CAWSRTVGEAFF. As DNA, the CDR3 is TGTGCCTGGAGTCGGACGGTTGGGGAAGCTTTCTTT.

The V call is TRBV5-5, the J call TRBJ1-2; maybe TRBD1 (5 bases). The CDR3 loop spans 15 amino acids. With 1 base removed from V and 4 bases from J, the gap between germline ends came to 14 bases. Germline loops: CDR1 SGHKS, CDR2 YYEKEE (reference sequence). The CDR3 bases are TGTGCCAGCAGCTTGATTACAGGAATGAGCTATGGCTACACCTTC. Translating gives CASSLITGMSYGYTF.

A single count supports this clone. The V gene is TRBV2, the J gene TRBJ2-1, with a weak D call TRBD1 (5 bases). V lost 4 bases and J 2 bases, leaving 9 bases between the germline ends. Germline lookup yields CDR1 SNHLY and CDR2 FYNNEI. The CDR3 loop spans 14 amino acids. The DNA of the CDR3 is TGTGCCAGCAGTGGGGGCAAAACCTACAATGAGCAGTTCTTC. Translated: CASSGGKTYNEQFF.

This chain uses TRBV7-7 with TRBJ2-2; D is unclear. Germline CDR1 SSHAT, CDR2 FNYEAQ (reference sequence). The CDR3 runs 14 residues. CDR3 residues: CASTVGTNTGELFF. As DNA, the CDR3 is TGTGCTAGTACCGTGGGGACGAACACCGGGGAGCTGTTTTTT. Variable domain in full (rest from reference TRBV7-7 and TRBJ2-2): GAGVSQSPRYKVTKRGQDVTLRCDPISSHATLYWYQQALGQGPEFLTYFNYEAQPDKSGLPSDRFSAERPEGSISTLTIQRTEQRDSAMYRCASTVGTNTGELFFGEGSRLTVL.

V and J are TRBV7-2 and TRBJ2-1; D remains unclear. This CDR3 has 13 amino acids. CDR1 and CDR2 (germline): SGHTA, FQGNSA. Trimming took off 6 bases at V and 4 bases at J, with 10 bases between the two ends. Written as DNA, the CDR3 is TGTGCCAGCAGGCTTGACACTTACAATGAGCAGTTCTTC. Amino acids: CASRLDTYNEQFF.

The genes are TRBV7-2 and TRBJ1-2, with unresolved D. CDR1 and CDR2 (germline): SGHTA, FQGNSA. This CDR3 region has 13 residues. V was cut by 3 bases and J by 3 bases, with 8 bases left in between. The CDR3 DNA follows: TGTGCCAGCAGCTTTGGGCCAGACTATGGCTACACCTTC. It codes for CASSFGPDYGYTF.

The rearrangement links TRBV19 to TRBJ1-6; D remains ambiguous. CDR1 and CDR2 from the germline V gene are LNHDA and SQIVND (reference sequence). Trimming took 3 bases from V and 5 from J, leaving 11 bases between them. The CDR3 runs 15 residues. The CDR3 region is CASSIGVRHNSPLHF. The CDR3 DNA reads as TGTGCCAGTAGTATTGGAGTACGGCATAATTCACCCCTCCACTTT. Looking up the rest from reference TRBV19 and TRBJ1-6 gives the full variable domain: DGGITQSPKYLFRKEGQNVTLSCEQNLNHDAMYWYRQDPGQGLRLIYYSQIVNDFQKGDIAEGYSVSREKKESFPLTVTSAQKNPTAFYLCASSIGVRHNSPLHFGNGTRLTVT.

This chain joins TRBV30 and TRBJ2-7; 8 nucleotides agree with TRBD1. V trimming: 3 bases; J trimming: 2 bases; junction bases outside the gene matches: 3. The germline V gene encodes CDR1 GTSNPN and CDR2 SVGIG (reference sequence). The CDR3 is made up of 13 amino acids. The CDR3 is CAWSVTGAYEQYF. CDR3 DNA: TGTGCCTGGAGCGTGACAGGGGCCTACGAGCAGTACTTC.

This sequence joins TRBV9 and TRBJ1-2; 10 bases align to TRBD1. Per germline, CDR1 SGDLS and CDR2 YYNGEE. This CDR3 has 14 amino acids. With V trimmed by 3 bases and J by 8 bases, 7 bases remained unmatched. The CDR3 DNA reads as TGTGCCAGCAGCGCCCGACAGGGGGCAGGCGGCTACACCTTC. This codes for CASSARQGAGGYTF.

The chain uses TRBV19 and TRBJ2-7; TRBD1 agrees at 8 bases. The germline V gene has CDR1 LNHDA and CDR2 SQIVND (reference sequence). The CDR3 contains 15 residues. The trim removed 1 base at V and 3 bases at J, leaving 5 bases unmatched. The CDR3 sequence is CASSIGQGAIYEQYF. CDR3 DNA: TGTGCCAGTAGTATAGGCCAGGGGGCCATCTACGAGCAGTACTTC.

The chain recombines TRBV19 with TRBJ2-1, with TRBD1 identical over 8 bases. CDR3 size: 14 residues. Germline V gene data show CDR1 as LNHDA and CDR2 as SQIVND (reference sequence). V trimming: 3 bases; J trimming: 7 bases; junction bases outside the gene matches: 5. The CDR3 loop is CASSMINRGNEQFF. The CDR3 DNA reads as TGTGCCAGTAGTATGATAAACAGGGGGAATGAGCAGTTCTTC.

The genes are TRBV18 and TRBJ2-5; D is unclear. CDR3 length equals 11 residues. Germline V CDR1 and CDR2: KGHSH, LQKENI. Trimming cost V 3 bases and J 5 bases, with 4 bases left between them. CDR3 region: CASSPGETQYF. DNA of the CDR3: TGTGCCAGCTCACCGGGGGAGACCCAGTACTTC.

This chain connects TRBV18 to TRBJ1-3; TRBD1 might be the D (6 bases). V was pared by 4 bases and J by 0 bases, with 7 bases between. The V gene's germline CDR1 is KGHSH and CDR2 LQKENI. The CDR3 runs to 14 residues. This CDR3 reads CASSLQGSGNTIYF. The DNA for the CDR3 is TGTGCCAGCTCACTACAGGGCTCTGGAAACACCATATATTTT.

V is TRBV7-3 and J is TRBJ2-3, with D unresolved. Deletions cut 7 bases from V and 7 bases from J, with 12 bases between. Germline-derived CDR1 and CDR2 are SGHTA and FQGTGA. The CDR3 has 12 residues. CDR3 DNA: TGTGCCAGCACCTCCCCGAGGAATACGCAGTATTTT. Translated: CASTSPRNTQYF.

The chain uses TRBV23-1 and TRBJ2-7, with 9 bases identical to TRBD2. TRBV23-1 is flagged as an ORF with uncertain function. The CDR3 is made up of 17 amino acids. With V trimmed by 0 bases and J by 2 bases, 8 bases remained unmatched. CDR3 loop: CASSQSSSGSFTYEQYF. In DNA form, the CDR3 reads TGCGCCAGCAGTCAATCGAGTAGCGGGAGCTTTACCTACGAGCAGTACTTC.

The chain employs TRBV9 and TRBJ2-7; D is unclear. Trimming shortened V by 3 bases and J by 0 bases, and 10 bases separated the two germline ends. The CDR3 is 14 residues long. Germline V gene lookup returns CDR1 SGDLS and CDR2 YYNGEE. CDR3 loop: CASSADFNSYEQYF. CDR3 bases: TGTGCCAGCAGCGCGGATTTTAACTCCTACGAGCAGTACTTC.

The CDR3: CASSLDPGIDTQYF. In DNA, the CDR3 is TGCGCCAGCAGCTTGGATCCGGGAATAGATACGCAGTATTTT. V gene TRBV5-1 combines with J gene TRBJ2-3, with D possibly being TRBD2 (5 bases). CDR3 length: 14 amino acids. Per germline, CDR1 SGHRS and CDR2 YFSETQ. V gave up 0 bases and J gave up 5 bases, with 10 bases separating them.

V and J are TRBV4-1 and TRBJ2-5; TRBD1 agrees at 7 bases. CDR3 size: 17 residues. Germline CDR1 is MGHRA and CDR2 is YSYEKL. V lost 3 bases and J lost 0; bases outside the gene matches: 10. The CDR3: CASSHPQGRGYQETQYF. The CDR3 bases are TGCGCCAGCAGCCATCCTCAGGGCAGGGGGTACCAAGAGACCCAGTACTTC.

The chain is built from TRBV19 and TRBJ2-3; possible D gene TRBD1, 5 bases. In germline, CDR1 is LNHDA, CDR2 SQIVND (reference sequence). V lost 5 bases and J lost 3, with 18 bases in between. This CDR3 has 16 residues. The DNA of the CDR3 is TGTGCCAGTAGTCCGACAGTTTTGATAGGGACAGATACGCAGTATTTT. This translates into CASSPTVLIGTDTQYF.

J is TRBJ2-4 and V is TRBV6-1, with a possible D match to TRBD1 (5 bases). This CDR3 spans 16 amino acids. The germline CDR1 and CDR2 sequences are MNHNS and SASEGT. Trimming removed 2 bases at V and 1 base at J, with 12 bases between. CDR3 in amino acids: CASSESLRGAKNIQYF. The CDR3, as DNA: TGTGCCAGCAGTGAAAGTCTTAGGGGCGCCAAAAACATTCAGTACTTC.

The chain couples TRBV5-1 to TRBJ1-2; D might be TRBD1 (5 bases). Germline V gives CDR1 SGHRS, CDR2 YFSETQ. CDR3 length: 14 residues. Trimming stripped 0 bases from V and 7 bases from J, with 13 bases between. CDR3 amino acids: CASSLEAGLGGYTF. The CDR3 nucleotides read TGCGCCAGCAGCTTGGAAGCGGGGCTGGGTGGCTACACCTTC.